This note documents a single TCR beta chain sequence. Its antigen remains unidentified. Only in-frame clones appear in the TCRdb table, and some are missing; sequencing was by immunoSEQ multiplex PCR. Here the sample spans about 98,000 clones, roughly 90% being singletons. The CDR3 is 14 residues long. Germline CDR1 SGHAT, CDR2 FQNNGV. J gave up 7 bases and V 5 bases, and 8 bases lay outside the gene matches. As for time point: baseline, week 1 (first vaccination visit). Regarding treatment: pre-vaccination baseline after standard-of-care therapy. Diagnosis in the donors showed new WHO grade 3 or 4 astrocytomas that were IDH1-mutant and ATRX-lost. This sample is drawn from a study of a mutant IDH1 vaccine in newly diagnosed glioma. Study outcomes and limitations: Vaccination induced immune responses in 85% to 95% of patients.

The sequencing here drew on PBMCs, taken from a glioma patient treated with radiotherapy, temozolomide or both. This sequence was found in a woman aged 45-65 years with glioma. This chain uses TRBV11-2 with TRBJ2-1; 7 positions match TRBD2. Written as DNA, the CDR3 is TGTGCCAGCAGCCAAATACGGGGGGTAAATGAGCAGTTCTTC. Protein sequence: CASSQIRGVNEQFF. The complete variable domain, with remaining parts taken from reference TRBV11-2 and TRBJ2-1, reads EAGVAQSPRYKIIEKRQSVAFWCNPISGHATLYWYQQILGQGPKLLIQFQNNGVVDDSQLPKDRFSAERLKGVDSTLKIQPAKLEDSAVYLCASSQIRGVNEQFFGPGTRLTVL.